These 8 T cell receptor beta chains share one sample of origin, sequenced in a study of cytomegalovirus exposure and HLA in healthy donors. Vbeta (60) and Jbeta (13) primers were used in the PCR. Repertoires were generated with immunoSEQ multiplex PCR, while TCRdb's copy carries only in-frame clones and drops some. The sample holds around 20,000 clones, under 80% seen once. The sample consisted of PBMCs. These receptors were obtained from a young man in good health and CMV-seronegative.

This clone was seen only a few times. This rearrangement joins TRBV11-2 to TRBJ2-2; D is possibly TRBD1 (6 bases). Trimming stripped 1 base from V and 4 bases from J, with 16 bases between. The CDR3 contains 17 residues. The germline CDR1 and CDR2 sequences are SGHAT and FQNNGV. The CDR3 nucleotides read TGTGCCAGCAGCTTAGTGTCAGGGGTCGGCGTCACCGGGGAGCTGTTTTTT. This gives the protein CASSLVSGVGVTGELFF. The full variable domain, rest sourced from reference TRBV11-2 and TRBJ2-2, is EAGVAQSPRYKIIEKRQSVAFWCNPISGHATLYWYQQILGQGPKLLIQFQNNGVVDDSQLPKDRFSAERLKGVDSTLKIQPAKLEDSAVYLCASSLVSGVGVTGELFFGEGSRLTVL.

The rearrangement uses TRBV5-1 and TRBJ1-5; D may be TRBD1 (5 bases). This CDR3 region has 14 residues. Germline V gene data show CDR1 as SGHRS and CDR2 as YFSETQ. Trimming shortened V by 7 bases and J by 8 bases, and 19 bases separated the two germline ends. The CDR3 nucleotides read TGCGCCAGCCTCGGCAGGGAAGGGAGGGAGCCCCAGCATTTT. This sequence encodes CASLGREGREPQHF.

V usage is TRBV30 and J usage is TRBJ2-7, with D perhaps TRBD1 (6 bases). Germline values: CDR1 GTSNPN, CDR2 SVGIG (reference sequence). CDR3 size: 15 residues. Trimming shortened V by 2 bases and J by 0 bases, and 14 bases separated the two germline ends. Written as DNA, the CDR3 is TGTGCCTGGAGTACAGAGACAGGTCACTCCTACGAGCAGTACTTC. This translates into CAWSTETGHSYEQYF.

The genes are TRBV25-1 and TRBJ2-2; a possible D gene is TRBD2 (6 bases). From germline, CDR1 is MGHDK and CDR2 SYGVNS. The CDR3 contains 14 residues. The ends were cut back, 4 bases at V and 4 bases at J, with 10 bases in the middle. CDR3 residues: CASSVLGGTGELFF. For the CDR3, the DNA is TGTGCCAGCAGTGTACTCGGGGGCACCGGGGAGCTGTTTTTT.

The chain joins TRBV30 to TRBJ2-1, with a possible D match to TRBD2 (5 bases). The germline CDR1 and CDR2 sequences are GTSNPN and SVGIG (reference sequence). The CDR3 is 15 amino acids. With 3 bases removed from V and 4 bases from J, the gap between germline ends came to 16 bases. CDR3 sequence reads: CAWRRTGMWYNEQFF. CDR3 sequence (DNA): TGTGCCTGGAGACGGACTGGAATGTGGTACAATGAGCAGTTCTTC. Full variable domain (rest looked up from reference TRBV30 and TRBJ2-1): SQTIHQWPATLVQPVGSPLSLECTVEGTSNPNLYWYRQAAGRGLQLLFYSVGIGQISSEVPQNLSASRPQDRQFILSSKKLLLSDSGFYLCAWRRTGMWYNEQFFGPGTRLTVL.

In nucleotides, the CDR3 is TGTGCCAGTAGTATCTCGGCTAGCGGATTCCAAGAGACCCAGTACTTC. Translating it yields CASSISASGFQETQYF. V is TRBV19 and J is TRBJ2-5, with 7 bases lining up with TRBD2. The V segment lost 3 bases and the J segment 1 base; nucleotides outside the gene matches: 8. Germline V lookup: CDR1 LNHDA, CDR2 SQIVND (reference sequence). The CDR3 consists of 16 residues.

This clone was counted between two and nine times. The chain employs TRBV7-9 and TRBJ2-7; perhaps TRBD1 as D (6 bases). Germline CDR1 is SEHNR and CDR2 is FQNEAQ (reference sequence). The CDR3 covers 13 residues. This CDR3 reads CASSLAGTRDWVV. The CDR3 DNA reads TGTGCCAGCAGCTTAGCCGGGACACGAGATTGGGTCGTC.

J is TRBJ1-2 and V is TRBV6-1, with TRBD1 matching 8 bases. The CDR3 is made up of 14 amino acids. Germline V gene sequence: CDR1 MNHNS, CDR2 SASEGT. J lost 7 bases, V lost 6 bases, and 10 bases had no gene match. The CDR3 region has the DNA TGTGCCAGCAGCCCAGGGGGCAGGGGGCCTGGCTACACCTTC. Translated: CASSPGGRGPGYTF.